The 10 T cell receptor beta chains presented below share a single source sample, sequenced in a study of blood T cell repertoires in COVID-19. Here immunoSEQ multiplex PCR was the method, and the copy in TCRdb shows in-frame clones only, minus some. This table holds around 140,000 clones, roughly nine tenths found once. The sequencing input was peripheral blood. The receptors were sampled from a woman aged 70-85 years with COVID-19, enrolled during active disease.

V and J are TRBV27 and TRBJ2-5; possibly TRBD2 for D (7 bases). V was shortened by 5 bases and J by 5 bases, with 21 bases between the two germline ends. The CDR3 loop spans 16 amino acids. Germline CDR1 and CDR2: MNHEY and SMNVEV (reference sequence). The CDR3 protein is CASSQPRRGAMETQYF. In DNA form, the CDR3 reads TGTGCCAGCAGTCAACCCAGACGGGGGGCGATGGAGACCCAGTACTTC.

This clone occurred once. The chain uses TRBV3-1 (or the pseudogene TRBV3-2) and TRBJ2-1, with D maybe TRBD1 (6 bases). Trimming removed 3 bases at V and 2 bases at J, with 14 bases between. CDR3 size: 16 residues. CDR1 and CDR2 (germline): LGHDT, YNNKEL (reference sequence). The CDR3 sequence: CASSQGQHLPYNEQFF. In DNA form, the CDR3 reads TGTGCCAGCAGCCAGGGACAACACCTACCCTACAATGAGCAGTTCTTC.

V and J are TRBV5-4 and TRBJ1-1; 9 bases map to TRBD1. Germline V lookup: CDR1 SGHNT, CDR2 YYREEE (reference sequence). V lost 4 bases to trimming and J lost 4 bases; unmatched junction nucleotides: 8. This CDR3 has 15 residues. The CDR3 protein is CASSAGRQGGTEAFF. CDR3 DNA: TGTGCCAGCAGCGCCGGTAGACAGGGGGGCACTGAAGCTTTCTTT.

The rearrangement uses TRBV28 and TRBJ2-2, with TRBD2 as a possible D gene (6 bases). CDR1 and CDR2 from the germline V gene are MDHEN and SYDVKM. The CDR3 extends over 15 amino acids. V was shortened by 1 base and J by 5 bases, with 11 bases between the two germline ends. The CDR3 spells CASSLSSRDTGELFF. As DNA, the CDR3 is TGTGCCAGCAGTTTATCATCGCGGGATACCGGGGAGCTGTTTTTT. Complete variable domain (other parts from reference TRBV28 and TRBJ2-2): DVKVTQSSRYLVKRTGEKVFLECVQDMDHENMFWYRQDPGLGLRLIYFSYDVKMKEKGDIPEGYSVSREKKERFSLILESASTNQTSMYLCASSLSSRDTGELFFGEGSRLTVL.

The chain combines TRBV2 with TRBJ2-3, with 9 nucleotides matching TRBD1. V lost 11 bases and J lost 4; bases outside the gene matches: 13. This CDR3 is built from 15 residues. Germline loops: CDR1 SNHLY, CDR2 FYNNEI. The CDR3 DNA reads as TGTGCCCTCGAATCGGGACAGGGTGCCGCAGATACGCAGTATTTT. This sequence encodes CALESGQGAADTQYF.

This sequence joins TRBV5-4 and TRBJ2-5, with a weak D call TRBD2 (5 bases). Germline V gene lookup returns CDR1 SGHNT and CDR2 YYREEE (reference sequence). V was pared by 2 bases and J by 2 bases, with 7 bases between. CDR3 length: 13 residues. This chain's CDR3 is CASSFVAQETQYF. The CDR3 region has the DNA TGTGCCAGCAGCTTCGTAGCGCAAGAGACCCAGTACTTC.

The chain uses TRBV29-1 and TRBJ2-7; perhaps TRBD1 as D (5 bases). This CDR3 spans 11 amino acids. V gave up 8 bases and J gave up 6 bases, with 14 bases separating them. CDR1 is SQVTM, CDR2 ANQGSEA, per germline. CDR3 region: CSTSQDREQYF. CDR3 DNA sequence: TGCAGCACCTCACAGGACCGCGAGCAGTACTTC.

This clone appeared a single time. V gene TRBV11-3 combines with J gene TRBJ2-1, with D possibly TRBD2 on 6 matching bases. CDR3 length equals 11 residues. Germline CDR1 reads SGHNT; CDR2 reads YENEEA. Trimming took 3 bases from V and 9 from J, leaving 6 bases between them. The CDR3 coding sequence is TGTGCCAGCAGCTTTAGCGGTGAGCAGTTCTTC. Translating it yields CASSFSGEQFF.

The chain joins TRBV9 to TRBJ2-7, with TRBD1 matching 8 bases. The CDR3 length is 18 residues. CDR1 is SGDLS and CDR2 is YYNGEE in the germline V gene. After removal of 3 bases from V and 4 bases from J, the junction contained 18 bases not matched to a gene. The chain's CDR3 is CASSGNQLAGGVLYEQYF. DNA for the CDR3: TGTGCCAGCAGCGGAAACCAACTGGCAGGGGGCGTGTTATACGAGCAGTACTTC.

The chain employs TRBV9 and TRBJ2-5, with TRBD1 matching 9 bases. CDR3 length: 16 residues. CDR1 is SGDLS, CDR2 YYNGEE, per germline. The V gene end was trimmed by 4 bases and the J gene end by 1 base; junction bases not matched to a gene: 8. The CDR3 coding sequence is TGTGCCAGCAGCCCCAGGGACAGGGTGGGCCAAGAGACCCAGTACTTC. It yields the protein CASSPRDRVGQETQYF.